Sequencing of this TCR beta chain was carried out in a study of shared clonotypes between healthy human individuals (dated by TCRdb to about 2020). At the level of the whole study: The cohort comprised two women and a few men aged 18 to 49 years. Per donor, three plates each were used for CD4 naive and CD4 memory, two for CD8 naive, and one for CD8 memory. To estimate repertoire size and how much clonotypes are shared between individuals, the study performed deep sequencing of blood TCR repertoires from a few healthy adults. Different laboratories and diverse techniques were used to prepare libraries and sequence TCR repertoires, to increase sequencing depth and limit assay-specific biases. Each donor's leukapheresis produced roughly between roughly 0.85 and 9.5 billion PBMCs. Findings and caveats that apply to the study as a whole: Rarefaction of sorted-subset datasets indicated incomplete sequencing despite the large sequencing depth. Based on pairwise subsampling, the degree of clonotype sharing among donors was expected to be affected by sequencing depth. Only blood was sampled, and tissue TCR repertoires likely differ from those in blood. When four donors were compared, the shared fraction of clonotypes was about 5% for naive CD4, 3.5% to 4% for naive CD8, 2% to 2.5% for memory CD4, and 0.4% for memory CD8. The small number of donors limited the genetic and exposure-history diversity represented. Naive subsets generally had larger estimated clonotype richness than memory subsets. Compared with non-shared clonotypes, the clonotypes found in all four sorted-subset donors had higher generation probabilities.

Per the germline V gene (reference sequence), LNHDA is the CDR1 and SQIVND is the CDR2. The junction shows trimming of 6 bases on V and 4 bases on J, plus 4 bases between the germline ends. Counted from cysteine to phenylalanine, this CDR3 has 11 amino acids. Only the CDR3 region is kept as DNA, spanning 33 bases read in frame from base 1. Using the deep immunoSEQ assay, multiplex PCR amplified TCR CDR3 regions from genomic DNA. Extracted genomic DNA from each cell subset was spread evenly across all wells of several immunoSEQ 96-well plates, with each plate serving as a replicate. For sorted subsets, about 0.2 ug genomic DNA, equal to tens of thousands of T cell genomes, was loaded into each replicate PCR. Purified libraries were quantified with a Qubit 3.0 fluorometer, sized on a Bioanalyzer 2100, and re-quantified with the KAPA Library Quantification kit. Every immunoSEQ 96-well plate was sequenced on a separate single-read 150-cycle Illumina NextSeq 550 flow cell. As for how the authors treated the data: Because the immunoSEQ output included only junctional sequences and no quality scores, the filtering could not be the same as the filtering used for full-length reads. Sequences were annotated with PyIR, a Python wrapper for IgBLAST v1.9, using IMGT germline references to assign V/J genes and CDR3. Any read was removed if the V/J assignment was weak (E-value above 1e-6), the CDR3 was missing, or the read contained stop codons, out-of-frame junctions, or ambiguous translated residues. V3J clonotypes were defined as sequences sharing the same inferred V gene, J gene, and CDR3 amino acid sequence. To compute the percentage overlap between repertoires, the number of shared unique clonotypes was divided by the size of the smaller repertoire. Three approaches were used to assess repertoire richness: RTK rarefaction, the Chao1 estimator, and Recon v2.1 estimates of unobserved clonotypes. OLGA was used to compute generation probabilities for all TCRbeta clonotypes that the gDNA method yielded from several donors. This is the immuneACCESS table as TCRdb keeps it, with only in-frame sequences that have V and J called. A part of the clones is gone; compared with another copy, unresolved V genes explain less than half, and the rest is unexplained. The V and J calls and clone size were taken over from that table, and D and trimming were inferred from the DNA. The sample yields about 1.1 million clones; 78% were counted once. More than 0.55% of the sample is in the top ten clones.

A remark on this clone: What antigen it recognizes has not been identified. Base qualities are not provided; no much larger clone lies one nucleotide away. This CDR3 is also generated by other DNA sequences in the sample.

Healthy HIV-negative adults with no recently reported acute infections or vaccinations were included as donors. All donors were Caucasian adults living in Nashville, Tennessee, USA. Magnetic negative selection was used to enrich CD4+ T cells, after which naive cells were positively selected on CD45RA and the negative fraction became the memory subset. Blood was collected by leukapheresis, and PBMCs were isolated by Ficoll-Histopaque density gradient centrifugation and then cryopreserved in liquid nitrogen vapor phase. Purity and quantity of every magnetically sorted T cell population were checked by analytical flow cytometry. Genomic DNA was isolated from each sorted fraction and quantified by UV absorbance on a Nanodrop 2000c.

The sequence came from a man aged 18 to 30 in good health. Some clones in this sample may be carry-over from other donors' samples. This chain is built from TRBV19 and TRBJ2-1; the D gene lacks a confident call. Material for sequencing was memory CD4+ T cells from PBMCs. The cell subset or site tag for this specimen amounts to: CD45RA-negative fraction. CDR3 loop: CASRRYNEQFF. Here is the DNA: TGTGCCAGTAGAAGGTACAATGAGCAGTTCTTC.